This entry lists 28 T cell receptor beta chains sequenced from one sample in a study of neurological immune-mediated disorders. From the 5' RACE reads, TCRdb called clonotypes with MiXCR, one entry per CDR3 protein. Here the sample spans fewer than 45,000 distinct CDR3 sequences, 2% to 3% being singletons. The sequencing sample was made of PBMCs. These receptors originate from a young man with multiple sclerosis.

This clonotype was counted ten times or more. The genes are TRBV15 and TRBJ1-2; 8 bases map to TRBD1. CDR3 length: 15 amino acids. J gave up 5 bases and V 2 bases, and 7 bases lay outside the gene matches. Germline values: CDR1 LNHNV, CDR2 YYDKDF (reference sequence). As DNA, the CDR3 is TGTGCCACCAGCAGACAAACAGGGGGGGAATATGGCTACACCTTC. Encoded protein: CATSRQTGGEYGYTF.

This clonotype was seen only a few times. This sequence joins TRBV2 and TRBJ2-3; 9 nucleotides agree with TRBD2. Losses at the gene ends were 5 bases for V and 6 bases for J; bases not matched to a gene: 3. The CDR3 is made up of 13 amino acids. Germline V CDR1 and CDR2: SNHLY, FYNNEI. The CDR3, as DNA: TGTGCCAGCAGTTCCCTAGCGGGGGATACGCAGTATTTT. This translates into CASSSLAGDTQYF.

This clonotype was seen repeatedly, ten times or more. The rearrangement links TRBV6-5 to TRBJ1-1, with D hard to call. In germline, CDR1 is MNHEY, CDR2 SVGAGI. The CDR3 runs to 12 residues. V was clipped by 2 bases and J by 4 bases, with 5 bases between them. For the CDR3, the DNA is TGTGCCAGCAGTTACCACGGCACTGAAGCTTTCTTT. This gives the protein CASSYHGTEAFF.

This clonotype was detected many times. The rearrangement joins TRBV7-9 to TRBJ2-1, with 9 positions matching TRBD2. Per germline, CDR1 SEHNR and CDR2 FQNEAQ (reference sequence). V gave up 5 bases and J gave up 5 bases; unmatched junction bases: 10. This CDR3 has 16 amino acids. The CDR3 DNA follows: TGTGCCAGCAGCGCCATTAGCGGGAGAATCAACAATGAGCAGTTCTTC. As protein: CASSAISGRINNEQFF.

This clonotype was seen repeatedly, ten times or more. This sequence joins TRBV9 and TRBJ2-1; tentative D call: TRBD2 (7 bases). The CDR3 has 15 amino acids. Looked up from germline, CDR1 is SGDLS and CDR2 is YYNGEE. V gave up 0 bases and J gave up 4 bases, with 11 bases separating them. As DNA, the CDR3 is TGTGCCAGCAGCGTAGACGGGGGGCCATACAATGAGCAGTTCTTC. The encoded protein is CASSVDGGPYNEQFF.

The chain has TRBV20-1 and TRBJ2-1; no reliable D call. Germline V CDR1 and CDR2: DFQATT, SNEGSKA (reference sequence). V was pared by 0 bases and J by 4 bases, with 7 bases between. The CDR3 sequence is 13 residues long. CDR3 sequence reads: CSARDHGYNEQFF. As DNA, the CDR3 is TGCAGTGCTAGAGATCACGGATACAATGAGCAGTTCTTC.

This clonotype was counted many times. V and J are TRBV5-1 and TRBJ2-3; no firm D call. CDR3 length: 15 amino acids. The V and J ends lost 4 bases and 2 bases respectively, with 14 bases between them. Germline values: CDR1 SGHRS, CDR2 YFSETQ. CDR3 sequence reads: CASSIDSRVTDTQYF. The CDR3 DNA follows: TGCGCCAGCAGCATAGACTCCCGGGTCACAGATACGCAGTATTTT.

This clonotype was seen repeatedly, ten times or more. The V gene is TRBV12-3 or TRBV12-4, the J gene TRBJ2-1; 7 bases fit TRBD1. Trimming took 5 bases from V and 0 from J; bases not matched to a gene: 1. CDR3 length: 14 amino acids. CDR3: CASSPGGSYNEQFF. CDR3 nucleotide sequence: TGTGCCAGCAGTCCAGGGGGCTCCTACAATGAGCAGTTCTTC.

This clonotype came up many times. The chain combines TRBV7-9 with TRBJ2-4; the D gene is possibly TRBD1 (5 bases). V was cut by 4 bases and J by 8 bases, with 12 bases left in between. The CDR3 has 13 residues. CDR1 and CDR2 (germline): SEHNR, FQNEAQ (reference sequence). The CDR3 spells CASSSLQVDIQYF. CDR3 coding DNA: TGTGCCAGCAGCTCGCTACAGGTGGACATTCAGTACTTC.

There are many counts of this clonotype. The CDR3 here is CSAWRTSGSWGPQETQYF. In nucleotides, the CDR3 is TGCAGTGCTTGGAGGACTAGCGGGTCTTGGGGGCCCCAAGAGACCCAGTACTTC. The V gene is TRBV20-1, the J gene TRBJ2-5; 11 bases are shared with TRBD2. The CDR3 is made up of 18 amino acids. Trimming cost V 5 bases and J 1 base; bases outside gene matches: 15. Germline V lookup: CDR1 DFQATT, CDR2 SNEGSKA (reference sequence).

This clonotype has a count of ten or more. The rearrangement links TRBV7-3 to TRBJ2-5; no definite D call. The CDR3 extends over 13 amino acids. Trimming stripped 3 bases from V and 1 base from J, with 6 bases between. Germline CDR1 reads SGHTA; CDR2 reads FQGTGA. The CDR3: CASSFGPQETQYF. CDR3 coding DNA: TGTGCCAGCAGCTTCGGACCCCAAGAGACCCAGTACTTC. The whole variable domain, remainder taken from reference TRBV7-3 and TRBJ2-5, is GAGVSQTPSNKVTEKGKYVELRCDPISGHTALYWYRQSLGQGPEFLIYFQGTGAADDSGLPNDRFFAVRPEGSVSTLKIQRTERGDSAVYLCASSFGPQETQYFGPGTRLLVL.

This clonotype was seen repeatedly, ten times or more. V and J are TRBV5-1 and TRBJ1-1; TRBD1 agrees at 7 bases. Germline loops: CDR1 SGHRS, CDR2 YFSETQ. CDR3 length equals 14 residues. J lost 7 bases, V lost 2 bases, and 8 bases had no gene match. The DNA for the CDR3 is TGCGCCAGCAGCTTCGACAGGGAGGGGAGTGAAGCTTTCTTT. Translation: CASSFDREGSEAFF.

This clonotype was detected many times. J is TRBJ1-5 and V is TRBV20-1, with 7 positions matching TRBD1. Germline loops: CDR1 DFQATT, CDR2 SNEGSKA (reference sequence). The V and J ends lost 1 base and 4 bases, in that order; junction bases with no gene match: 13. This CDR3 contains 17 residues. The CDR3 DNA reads TGCAGTGCTAGAGGAGCACAGGGGAGGGGAGATAATCAGCCCCAGCATTTT. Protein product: CSARGAQGRGDNQPQHF.

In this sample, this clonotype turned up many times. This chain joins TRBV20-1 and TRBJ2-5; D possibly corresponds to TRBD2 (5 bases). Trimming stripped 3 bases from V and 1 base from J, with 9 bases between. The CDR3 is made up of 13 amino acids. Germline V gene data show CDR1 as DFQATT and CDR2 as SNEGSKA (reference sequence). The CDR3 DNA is TGCAGTGCTAGTTGGGAGAGCCAAGAGACCCAGTACTTC. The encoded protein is CSASWESQETQYF.

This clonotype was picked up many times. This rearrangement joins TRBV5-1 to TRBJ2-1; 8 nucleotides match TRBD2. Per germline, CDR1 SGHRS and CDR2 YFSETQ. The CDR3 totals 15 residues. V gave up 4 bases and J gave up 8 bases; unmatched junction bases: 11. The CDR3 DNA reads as TGCGCCAGCAGCGATTTAGCGGGATGGTCCCATGAGCAGTTCTTC. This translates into CASSDLAGWSHEQFF.

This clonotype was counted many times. The CDR3 here is CASSLGDLTYEQYF. The CDR3 DNA reads as TGCGCCAGCAGCTTAGGGGACCTAACCTACGAGCAGTACTTC. The chain uses TRBV5-1 and TRBJ2-7; either TRBD1 or TRBD2 may supply D (5 bases each). The CDR3 runs to 14 residues. V was trimmed by 2 bases and J by 2 bases, leaving 11 bases between them. Germline V CDR1 and CDR2: SGHRS, YFSETQ.

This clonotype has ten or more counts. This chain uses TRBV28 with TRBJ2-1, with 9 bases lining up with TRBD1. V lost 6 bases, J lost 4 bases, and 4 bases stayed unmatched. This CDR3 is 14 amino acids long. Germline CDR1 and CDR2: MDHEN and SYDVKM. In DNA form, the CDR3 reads TGTGCCAGCAGGGGGACAGGGAATTACAATGAGCAGTTCTTC. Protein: CASRGTGNYNEQFF.

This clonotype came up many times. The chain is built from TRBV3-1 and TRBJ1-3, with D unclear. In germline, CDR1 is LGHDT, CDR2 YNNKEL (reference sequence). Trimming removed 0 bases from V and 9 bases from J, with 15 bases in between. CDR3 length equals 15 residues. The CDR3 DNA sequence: TGTGCCAGCAGCCAAGAAGACTGGGCTGGCTCCACCATATATTTT. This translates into CASSQEDWAGSTIYF.

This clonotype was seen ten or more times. The CDR3 coding sequence is TGCAGTGCTAGAGAAGCCCGAATTGGATACAGCTACGAGCAGTACTTC. Protein sequence: CSAREARIGYSYEQYF. This rearrangement joins TRBV20-1 to TRBJ2-7; D ambiguous. V shed 0 bases and J shed 3 bases, with 18 bases lying between them. Germline assignment: CDR1 DFQATT and CDR2 SNEGSKA (reference sequence). This CDR3 has 16 residues.

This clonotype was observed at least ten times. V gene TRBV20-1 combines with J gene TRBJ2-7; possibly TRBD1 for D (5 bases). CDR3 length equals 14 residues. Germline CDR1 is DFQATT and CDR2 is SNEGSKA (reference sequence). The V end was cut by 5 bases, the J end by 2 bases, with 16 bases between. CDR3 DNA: TGCAGTGCTTGCCCGGCAGGGCCCCCCTACGAGCAGTACTTC. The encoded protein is CSACPAGPPYEQYF.

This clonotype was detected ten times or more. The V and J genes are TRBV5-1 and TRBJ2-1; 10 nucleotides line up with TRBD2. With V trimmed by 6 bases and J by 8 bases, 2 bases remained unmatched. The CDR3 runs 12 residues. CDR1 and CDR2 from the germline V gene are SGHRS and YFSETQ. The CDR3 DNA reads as TGCGCCAGCAAGCGGGGGGGCGATGAGCAGTTCTTC. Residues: CASKRGGDEQFF.

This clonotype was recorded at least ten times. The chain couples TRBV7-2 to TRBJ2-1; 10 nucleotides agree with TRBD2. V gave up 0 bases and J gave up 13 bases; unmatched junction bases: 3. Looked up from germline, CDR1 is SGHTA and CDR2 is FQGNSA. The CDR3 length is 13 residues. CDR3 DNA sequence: TGTGCCAGCAGCTTAGCGTGGACTAGCGGACAGTTCTTC. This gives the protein CASSLAWTSGQFF. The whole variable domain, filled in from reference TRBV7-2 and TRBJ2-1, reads GAGVSQSPSNKVTEKGKDVELRCDPISGHTALYWYRQSLGQGLEFLIYFQGNSAPDKSGLPSDRFSAERTGGSVSTLTIQRTQQEDSAVYLCASSLAWTSGQFFGPGTRLTVL.

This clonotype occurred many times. CDR3: CASSELQGAQGYTF. CDR3 DNA: TGTGCCAGCAGCGAACTACAGGGGGCGCAGGGCTACACCTTC. The rearrangement joins TRBV7-2 to TRBJ1-2, with 9 bases identical to TRBD1. The CDR3 contains 14 residues. V dropped 5 bases and J dropped 8; count of bases not matched to a gene: 9. Germline assignment: CDR1 SGHTA and CDR2 FQGNSA. Variable domain in full (rest from reference TRBV7-2 and TRBJ1-2): GAGVSQSPSNKVTEKGKDVELRCDPISGHTALYWYRQSLGQGLEFLIYFQGNSAPDKSGLPSDRFSAERTGGSVSTLTIQRTQQEDSAVYLCASSELQGAQGYTFGSGTRLTVV.

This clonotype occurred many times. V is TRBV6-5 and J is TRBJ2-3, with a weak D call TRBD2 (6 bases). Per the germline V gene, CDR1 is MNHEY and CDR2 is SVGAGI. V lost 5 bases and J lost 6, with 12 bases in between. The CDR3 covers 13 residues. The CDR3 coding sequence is TGTGCCAGCAGTCTGACTAGAGGTGATACGCAGTATTTT. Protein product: CASSLTRGDTQYF.

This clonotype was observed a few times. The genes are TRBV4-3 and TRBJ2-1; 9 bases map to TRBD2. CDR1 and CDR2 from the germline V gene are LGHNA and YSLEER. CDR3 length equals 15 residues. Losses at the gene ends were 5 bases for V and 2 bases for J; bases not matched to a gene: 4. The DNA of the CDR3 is TGCGCCAGCAGCTTCAGACTAGCGGCCTACAATGAGCAGTTCTTC. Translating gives CASSFRLAAYNEQFF.

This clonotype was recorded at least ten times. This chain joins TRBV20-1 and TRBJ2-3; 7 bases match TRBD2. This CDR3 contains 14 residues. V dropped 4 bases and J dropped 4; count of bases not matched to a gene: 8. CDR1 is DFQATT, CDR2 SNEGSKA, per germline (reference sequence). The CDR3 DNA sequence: TGCAGTGCTACCCCAGGCGGGGGACCAGATACGCAGTATTTT. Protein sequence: CSATPGGGPDTQYF.

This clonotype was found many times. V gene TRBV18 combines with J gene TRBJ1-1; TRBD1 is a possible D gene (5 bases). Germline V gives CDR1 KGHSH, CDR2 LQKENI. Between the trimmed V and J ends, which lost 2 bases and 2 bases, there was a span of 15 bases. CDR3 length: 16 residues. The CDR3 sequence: CASSPGGDGGNTEAFF. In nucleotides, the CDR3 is TGTGCCAGCTCACCAGGGGGGGACGGGGGTAACACTGAAGCTTTCTTT.

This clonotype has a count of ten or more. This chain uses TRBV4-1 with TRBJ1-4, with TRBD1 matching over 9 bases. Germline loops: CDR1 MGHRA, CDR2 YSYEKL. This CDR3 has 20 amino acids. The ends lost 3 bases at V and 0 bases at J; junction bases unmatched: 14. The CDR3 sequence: CASSQPTLRDRVATNEKLFF. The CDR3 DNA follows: TGCGCCAGCAGCCAGCCGACGCTCCGGGACAGGGTGGCAACTAATGAAAAACTGTTTTTT.